In this sample, the clone carrying this T cell receptor beta chain turned up many times. This sample is part of a study of T-cell reconstitution after alpha-beta-depleted transplantation in children. Researchers prepared the TCRbeta library using unique molecular identifiers, the study reports. In TCRdb, the PCR reads were re-called with MiXCR into one record per CDR3 protein. In the table there are about 610,000 distinct CDR3 sequences, under 12% of which are singletons. Trimming cost V 2 bases and J 11 bases, with 11 bases left between them. The CDR3 has 12 residues. Germline lookup yields CDR1 MGHRA and CDR2 YSYEKL.

V usage is TRBV4-1 and J usage is TRBJ2-3, with unresolved D. The receptor was isolated from a human donor who donated a stem cell graft to a child with acute myeloid leukemia. The source was PBMCs from the stem cell graft donor, collected from the stem cell graft. DNA of the CDR3: TGCGCCAGCAGCCAAACTATTGGACGGCAGTATTTT. Its protein product is CASSQTIGRQYF.